Listed below are T cell receptor beta chains from one sample, sequenced in a study of blood T cells in healthy people across ages. Using its own MiXCR run on the 5' RACE reads, TCRdb lists one record per CDR3 protein. The sample yields 650,000 to 1,000,000 distinct CDR3 sequences, under 40% seen once. The sequencing sample was made of blood. These receptors were obtained from a man aged 18-30 years in good health. CDR3s include the opening cysteine and the closing phenylalanine or tryptophan. A D gene is named only where the DNA matches it firmly. Only part of the rows carry a size: once, few, many, or a class if the clone is expanded.

clone_size: .
v_call: TRBV20-1
j_call: TRBJ2-2
d_call: .
cdr3_aa: CSASRQNTGELFF
cdr3_nt: TGCAGTGCTAGCCGACAGAACACCGGGGAGCTGTTTTTT

clone_size: .
v_call: TRBV4-3
j_call: TRBJ1-1
d_call: .
cdr3_aa: CASSQKTGYFF
cdr3_nt: TGCGCCAGCAGCCAAAAGACTGGGTATTTCTTT

clone_size: few
v_call: TRBV20-1
j_call: TRBJ2-1
d_call: .
cdr3_aa: CSVSSVGAYNEQFF
cdr3_nt: TGCAGTGTTTCTAGCGTCGGGGCCTACAATGAGCAGTTCTTC

clone_size: .
v_call: TRBV12-3/TRBV12-4
j_call: TRBJ2-7
d_call: .
cdr3_aa: CASSSPATLYEQYF
cdr3_nt: TGTGCCAGCAGTTCCCCCGCGACCCTTTACGAGCAGTACTTC

clone_size: .
v_call: TRBV7-9
j_call: TRBJ2-3
d_call: .
cdr3_aa: CASSLQYF
cdr3_nt: TGTGCCAGCAGCCTGCAGTATTTT

clone_size: few
v_call: TRBV12-3/TRBV12-4
j_call: TRBJ2-1
d_call: TRBD2
cdr3_aa: CASSLIGLAGGNEQFF
cdr3_nt: TGTGCCAGCAGTTTAATTGGACTAGCGGGGGGAAATGAGCAGTTCTTC

clone_size: many
v_call: TRBV5-1
j_call: TRBJ2-1
d_call: TRBD1
cdr3_aa: CASSLFSTGGMNEQFF
cdr3_nt: TGCGCCAGCAGCTTGTTTTCGACAGGGGGAATGAATGAGCAGTTCTTC

clone_size: .
v_call: TRBV10-3
j_call: TRBJ2-1
d_call: .
cdr3_aa: CAISVAPGDETQFF
cdr3_nt: TGTGCCATCAGTGTAGCCCCGGGGGACGAGACCCAGTTCTTC

clone_size: many
v_call: TRBV6-5
j_call: TRBJ2-3
d_call: .
cdr3_aa: CASRSEFSTDTQYF
cdr3_nt: TGTGCCAGCAGGTCGGAGTTCAGCACAGATACGCAGTATTTT

clone_size: many
v_call: TRBV20-1
j_call: TRBJ2-3
d_call: .
cdr3_aa: CSAIWGVGDTQYF
cdr3_nt: TGCAGTGCTATTTGGGGTGTCGGGGATACGCAGTATTTT

clone_size: .
v_call: TRBV20-1
j_call: TRBJ2-5
d_call: TRBD1
cdr3_aa: CSAGGTGYQETQYF
cdr3_nt: TGCAGTGCTGGGGGGACAGGGTACCAAGAGACCCAGTACTTC

clone_size: few
v_call: TRBV20-1
j_call: TRBJ2-7
d_call: TRBD2
cdr3_aa: CSARDLTSGGPTYEQYF
cdr3_nt: TGCAGTGCTAGAGATCTAACTAGCGGGGGTCCTACCTACGAGCAGTACTTC

clone_size: .
v_call: TRBV3-1
j_call: TRBJ2-1
d_call: TRBD1
cdr3_aa: CASSHSRGLGSEQFF
cdr3_nt: TGTGCCAGCAGCCACTCGAGGGGGCTAGGCTCGGAGCAGTTCTTC

clone_size: .
v_call: TRBV29-1
j_call: TRBJ2-5
d_call: .
cdr3_aa: CSVEGILKETQYF
cdr3_nt: TGCAGCGTTGAAGGAATACTTAAAGAGACCCAGTACTTC

clone_size: .
v_call: TRBV6-6
j_call: TRBJ1-1
d_call: TRBD1
cdr3_aa: CASSWPGQGEDTEAFF
cdr3_nt: TGTGCCAGCAGTTGGCCCGGACAGGGGGAAGATACTGAAGCTTTCTTT

clone_size: .
v_call: TRBV4-2
j_call: TRBJ2-7
d_call: .
cdr3_aa: CASSQVAREWGYNEQYF
cdr3_nt: TGTGCCAGCAGCCAAGTAGCCCGGGAATGGGGCTACAATGAGCAGTACTTC

clone_size: few
v_call: TRBV10-3
j_call: TRBJ2-2
d_call: .
cdr3_aa: CAISDPGASNTGELFF
cdr3_nt: TGTGCCATCAGTGATCCGGGGGCCTCGAACACCGGGGAGCTGTTTTTT

clone_size: .
v_call: TRBV28
j_call: TRBJ2-5
d_call: .
cdr3_aa: CASSSTLDLSRTQYF
cdr3_nt: TGTGCCAGCAGTTCGACTTTAGACTTATCTCGGACCCAGTACTTC